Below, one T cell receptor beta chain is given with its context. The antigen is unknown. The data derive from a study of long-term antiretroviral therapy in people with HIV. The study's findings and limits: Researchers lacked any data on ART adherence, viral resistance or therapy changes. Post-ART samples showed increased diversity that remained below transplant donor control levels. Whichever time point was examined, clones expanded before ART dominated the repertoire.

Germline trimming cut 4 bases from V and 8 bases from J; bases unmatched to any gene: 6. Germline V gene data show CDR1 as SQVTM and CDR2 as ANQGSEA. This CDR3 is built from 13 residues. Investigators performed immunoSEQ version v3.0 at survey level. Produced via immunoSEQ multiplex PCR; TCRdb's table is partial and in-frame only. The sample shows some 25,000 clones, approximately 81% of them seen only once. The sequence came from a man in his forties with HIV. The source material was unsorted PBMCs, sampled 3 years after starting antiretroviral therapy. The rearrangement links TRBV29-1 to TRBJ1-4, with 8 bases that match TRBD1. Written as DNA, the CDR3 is TGCAGCGTTGTTGGGGCAGGGGGCGAAAAACTGTTTTTT. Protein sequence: CSVVGAGGEKLFF.